This record concerns one TCR beta chain sequence. Its specificity is unknown. These data come from a study of T cell responses to AZD1222 COVID-19 vaccine. Study conclusions and caveats: Seropositive AZD1222 recipients at baseline numbered only six or seven. Unmutated variant regions are reportedly targeted by nearly half of spike-specific TCRs.

TCRdb's table, derived via immunoSEQ multiplex PCR, lists solely in-frame clones and lacks some. The sample has 120,000 or so clones; approximately 91% are singletons. The V and J ends lost 4 bases and 6 bases, in that order; junction bases with no gene match: 8. This CDR3 comprises 15 residues. The germline CDR1 and CDR2 sequences are KGHSH and LQKENI. The chain recombines TRBV18 with TRBJ1-2; 10 nucleotides align to TRBD1. The source of this sequence is an adult in good health. Material: peripheral blood, obtained on day 0 of AZD1222 vaccination. The CDR3 region is CASSLIRGQGDGYTF. CDR3 in DNA: TGTGCCAGCTCACTCATACGAGGACAGGGGGATGGCTACACCTTC.